Sequencing of this T cell receptor beta chain was carried out in a study of T cell repertoires in cytomegalovirus infection (dated by TCRdb to about 2019). About the full investigation: Alongside well-studied HLA-B-restricted epitopes, the peptide stimulations were aimed at recently identified HLA-C-restricted CMV epitopes, whose presentation resists viral immunomodulation. The HLA type of each donor mattered for the analysis, because public TCR beta signatures pointed to carriage of CMV infection along with the matching HLA type. Results and caveats for the whole study, not just this receptor: Carriers of CMV infection plus the relevant HLA type were discriminated by the cumulative frequency of public TCR beta family members in the study cohort and in an independent 352-donor cohort. The ex vivo response was dominated by HLA-C-restricted CMV-specific TCR beta clonotypes, which also provided the single most frequent clonotype in two of eight donors.

Inclusive of the bounding cysteine and phenylalanine, the CDR3 is 16 residues long. Only the CDR3 region is kept as DNA, spanning 48 bases read in frame from base 1. Trimming accounts for 2 bases at V and 3 bases at J, while the number of junction bases matched to no gene is 5. The germline V gene (reference sequence) sets CDR1 to SGHAT and CDR2 to FQDESV. Sequencing relied on an Illumina HiSeq 1500. TCRdb reran the public reads through fastp at Q25 and MiXCR, keeping productive beta chains. Entries that share a CDR3 protein sequence are merged under the most common genes and DNA. The sample contains 140,000 to 150,000 distinct CDR3 sequences, more than 30% of them found a single time. The ten largest clones capture around 50% of the sample. In regard to this clonotype: No antigen is known for it. No base qualities exist here, and no much larger clone lies one base off it.

The label giving this sample's treatment or condition can be read as: in vitro stimulation with specific CMV peptide epitopes to enrich CMV-specific T cells. The sample consisted of CD8+ T cells from cultured PBMCs, taken from culture after CMV antigen stimulation. This clonotype originated in a human donor in good health (CMV status not recorded). Some clones in this sample may be carry-over from other donors' samples. Rearrangement joined TRBV11-1 to TRBJ2-2, with 8 bases aligning to TRBD1. For the CDR3, the sequence is CASSLLTGAYTGELFF. The DNA reads TGTGCCAGCAGCTTACTGACAGGGGCTTACACCGGGGAGCTGTTTTTT.